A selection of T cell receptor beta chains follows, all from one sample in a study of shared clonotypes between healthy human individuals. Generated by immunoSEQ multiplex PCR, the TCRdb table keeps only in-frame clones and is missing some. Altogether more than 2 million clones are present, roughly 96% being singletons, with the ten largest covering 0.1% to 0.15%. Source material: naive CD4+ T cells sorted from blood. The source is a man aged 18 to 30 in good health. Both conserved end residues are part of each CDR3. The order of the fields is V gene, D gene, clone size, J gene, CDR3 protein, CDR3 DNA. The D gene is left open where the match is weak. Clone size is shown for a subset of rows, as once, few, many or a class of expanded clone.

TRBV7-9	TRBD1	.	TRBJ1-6	CASSLAGQGKGNSPLHF	TGTGCCAGCAGCTTAGCAGGACAGGGCAAGGGTAATTCACCCCTCCACTTT
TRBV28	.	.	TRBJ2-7	CASSPGQKSSYEQYF	TGTGCCAGCAGTCCGGGACAAAAGAGCTCCTACGAGCAGTACTTC
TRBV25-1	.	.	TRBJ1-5	CASVGTFSNQPQHF	TGTGCCAGCGTTGGGACATTTAGCAATCAGCCCCAGCATTTT
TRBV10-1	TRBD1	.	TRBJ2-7	CASSDQGQGVYEQYF	TGCGCCAGCAGTGACCAGGGACAGGGGGTCTACGAGCAGTACTTC
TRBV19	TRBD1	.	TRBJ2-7	CWGTGFHEQYF	TGTTGGGGGACAGGCTTTCACGAGCAGTACTTC
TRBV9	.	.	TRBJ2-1	CASSEGSEQFF	TGTGCCAGCAGCGAGGGGAGTGAGCAGTTCTTC
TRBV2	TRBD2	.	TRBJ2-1	CASSEFPSGSSFNEQFF	TGTGCCAGCAGTGAGTTCCCTAGCGGGAGCTCTTTCAATGAGCAGTTCTTC
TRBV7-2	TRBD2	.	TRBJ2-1	CASSFRTSSNEQFF	TGTGCCAGCAGCTTCCGGACTAGCAGCAATGAGCAGTTCTTC
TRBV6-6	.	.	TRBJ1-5	CASRDSNQPQHF	TGTGCCAGCAGGGACAGTAATCAGCCCCAGCATTTT
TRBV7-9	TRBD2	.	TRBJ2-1	CASSRTRTEGEQFF	TGTGCCAGCAGCCGGACTAGAACCGAGGGTGAGCAGTTCTTC
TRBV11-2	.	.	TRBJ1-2	CASNLVKRGDYGYTF	TGTGCCAGCAACCTTGTGAAGAGGGGGGACTATGGCTACACCTTC
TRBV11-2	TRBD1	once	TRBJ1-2	CASSNRDRDYTF	TGTGCCAGCAGCAACCGGGACAGGGATTACACCTTC
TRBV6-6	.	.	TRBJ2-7	CASSPSFEQYF	TGTGCCAGCAGTCCCTCTTTCGAGCAGTACTTC
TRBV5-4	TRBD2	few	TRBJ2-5	CASSSSGGGQETQYF	TGTGCCAGCAGCTCTAGCGGGGGGGGACAAGAGACCCAGTACTTC
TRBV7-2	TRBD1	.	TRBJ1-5	CASSPRTGNQPQHF	TGTGCCAGCAGCCCGCGGACAGGGAATCAGCCCCAGCATTTT
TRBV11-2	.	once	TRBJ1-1	CASSLLQGLNTEAFF	TGTGCCAGCAGCTTATTACAGGGATTGAACACTGAAGCTTTCTTT
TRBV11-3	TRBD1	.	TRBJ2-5	CASGVDRGSQETQYF	TGTGCCAGCGGGGTTGACAGGGGCTCCCAAGAGACCCAGTACTTC
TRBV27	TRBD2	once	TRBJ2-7	CASSLKPSSGKEYEQYF	TGTGCCAGCAGTTTAAAGCCCTCTAGCGGGAAGGAATACGAGCAGTACTTC
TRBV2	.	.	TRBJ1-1	CASRRGPNSLVEAFF	TGTGCCTCCAGACGGGGACCAAATAGTTTGGTTGAAGCTTTCTTT
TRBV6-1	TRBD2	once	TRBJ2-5	CASSEVGLAGQETQYF	TGTGCCAGCAGCGAAGTAGGACTAGCGGGCCAAGAGACCCAGTACTTC
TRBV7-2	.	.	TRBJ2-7	CASSLTSYEQYF	TGTGCCAGCAGCTTAACTTCCTACGAGCAGTACTTC
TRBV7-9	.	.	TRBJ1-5	CASSPDSDQPQHF	TGTGCCAGCAGCCCGGACAGTGATCAGCCCCAGCATTTT
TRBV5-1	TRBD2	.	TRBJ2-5	CASSGGASGRETQYF	TGCGCCAGCAGCGGAGGAGCTAGCGGGAGGGAGACCCAGTACTTC
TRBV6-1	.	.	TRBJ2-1	CASSERGRADWNEQFF	TGTGCCAGCAGTGAAAGAGGCAGGGCTGATTGGAATGAGCAGTTCTTC
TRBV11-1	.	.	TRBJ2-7	CASSSRDGLFIEQYF	TGTGCCAGCAGCTCCCGGGACGGTCTGTTTATAGAGCAGTACTTC